The 8 T cell receptor beta chains presented below share a single source sample, sequenced in a study of shared T cell receptors in the human thymus. Some clones are missing from TCRdb's copy, which holds only in-frame ones; the method was immunoSEQ multiplex PCR. The data contain under 700,000 clones, more than 75% of them singletons. Another study also made use of these data, one on human thymus T cells.

The specimen sequenced was thymocytes. Every receptor here comes from a boy under three years old with a congenital heart defect.

Here the CDR3 DNA reads TGTGCCAGCAGCGCGAGACCCCGGAGTGGGACACCGAACTATGGCTACACCTTC. Its protein is CASSARPRSGTPNYGYTF. The chain joins TRBV5-6 to TRBJ1-2; a possible D gene is TRBD1 (6 bases). V shed 4 bases and J shed 2 bases, with 24 bases lying between them. Germline assignment: CDR1 SGHDT and CDR2 YYEEEE. This CDR3 is 18 amino acids long.

In nucleotides, the CDR3 is TGCGCCAGCAGCCAAGAGGGGGGGGCCGAAGAGACCCAGTACTTC. Translation: CASSQEGGAEETQYF. This chain links TRBV4-3 with TRBJ2-5, with D possibly TRBD2 on 7 matching bases. Germline values: CDR1 LGHNA, CDR2 YSLEER. This CDR3 spans 15 amino acids. The ends were cut back, 0 bases at V and 3 bases at J, with 11 bases in the middle.

This sequence joins TRBV6-5 and TRBJ2-3, with D hard to call. V lost 6 bases and J 3 bases, leaving 4 bases between the germline ends. The CDR3 runs to 11 residues. Per germline, CDR1 MNHEY and CDR2 SVGAGI. The DNA of the CDR3 is TGTGCCAGCAGGGAGACAGATACGCAGTATTTT. Amino acids: CASRETDTQYF.

This chain connects TRBV29-1 to TRBJ1-1; D gene uncertain. CDR1 SQVTM and CDR2 ANQGSEA come from the germline V gene. The CDR3 is 14 residues long. Between the trimmed V and J ends, which lost 0 bases and 5 bases, there was a span of 13 bases. CDR3 sequence (DNA): TGCAGCGTTGAAGACCCTTCCGTCGAGACTGAAGCTTTCTTT. Its protein product is CSVEDPSVETEAFF.

This rearrangement joins TRBV13 to TRBJ1-1, with 7 nucleotides matching TRBD1. The CDR3 contains 19 residues. The germline gives CDR1 PRHDT, CDR2 FYEKMQ (reference sequence). V gave up 5 bases and J gave up 4 bases; unmatched junction bases: 22. CDR3 bases: TGTGCCAGCAGCCCCGACTCTCAGACAGGGACTCCTGATTCCACTGAAGCTTTCTTT. Translated, it gives CASSPDSQTGTPDSTEAFF. Filled out from reference TRBV13 and TRBJ1-1, the complete variable domain reads AAGVIQSPRHLIKEKRETATLKCYPIPRHDTVYWYQQGPGQDPQFLISFYEKMQSDKGSIPDRFSAQQFSDYHSELNMSSLELGDSALYFCASSPDSQTGTPDSTEAFFGQGTRLTVV.

This chain uses TRBV25-1 with TRBJ1-4, with D perhaps TRBD1 (6 bases). Per the germline V gene, CDR1 is MGHDK and CDR2 is SYGVNS. The CDR3 spans 12 residues. CDR3 nucleotides: TGTGTTGGGGGCGCAACTAATGAAAAACTGTTTTTT. It yields the protein CVGGATNEKLFF. The entire variable domain, with the rest obtained from reference TRBV25-1 and TRBJ1-4, is as follows: EADIYQTPRYLVIGTGKKITLECSQTMGHDKMYWYQQDPGMELHLIHYSYGVNSTEKGDLSSESTVSRIRTEHFPLTLESARPSHTSQYLCVGGATNEKLFFGSGTQLSVL.

This clone was observed a handful of times. This chain connects TRBV5-1 to TRBJ2-7, with TRBD2 identical over 10 bases. The V segment lost 0 bases and the J segment 4 bases; nucleotides outside the gene matches: 7. The CDR3 is 16 residues long. CDR1 and CDR2 from the germline V gene are SGHRS and YFSETQ. CDR3 nucleotide sequence: TGCGCCAGCAGCTTGGGCGGCACTAGCGGGACATACGAGCAGTACTTC. This gives the protein CASSLGGTSGTYEQYF. The full variable domain, in which reference TRBV5-1 and TRBJ2-7 provide the parts outside the CDR3, is KAGVTQTPRYLIKTRGQQVTLSCSPISGHRSVSWYQQTPGQGLQFLFEYFSETQRNKGNFPGRFSGRQFSNSRSEMNVSTLELGDSALYLCASSLGGTSGTYEQYFGPGTRLTVT.

This chain joins TRBV5-1 and TRBJ2-1; 9 bases map to TRBD2. Trimming cost V 3 bases and J 3 bases; bases outside gene matches: 10. CDR3 length: 17 amino acids. Germline V gene data show CDR1 as SGHRS and CDR2 as YFSETQ. The CDR3 nucleotides are TGCGCCAGCAGCTCGACGGAGACTAGCGGTCTCTACAATGAGCAGTTCTTC. It translates to CASSSTETSGLYNEQFF.